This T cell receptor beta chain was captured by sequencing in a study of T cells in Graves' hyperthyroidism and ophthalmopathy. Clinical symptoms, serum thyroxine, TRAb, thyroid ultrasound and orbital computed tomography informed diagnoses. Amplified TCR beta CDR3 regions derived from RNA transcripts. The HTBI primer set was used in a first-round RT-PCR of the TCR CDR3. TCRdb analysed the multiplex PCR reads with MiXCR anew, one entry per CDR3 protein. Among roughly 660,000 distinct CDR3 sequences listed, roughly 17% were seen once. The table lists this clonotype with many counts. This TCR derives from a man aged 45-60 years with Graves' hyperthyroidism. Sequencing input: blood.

The CDR3 sequence is CASSLSYFHEQYF. For the CDR3, the DNA is TGTGCCAGCAGTTTGAGTTACTTCCACGAGCAGTACTTC. The chain couples TRBV28 to TRBJ2-7; D call uncertain. The CDR3 spans 13 residues. Trimming removed 3 bases from V and 5 bases from J, with 11 bases in between. From germline, CDR1 is MDHEN and CDR2 SYDVKM.